These 31 T cell receptor beta chains came from one sample sequenced in a study of T cells in Graves' hyperthyroidism and ophthalmopathy. It was RNA transcripts that yielded the amplified TCR beta CDR3 regions. Researchers ran a first-round RT-PCR on the TCR CDR3 using the HTBI primer set. MiXCR, applied by TCRdb to the multiplex PCR reads, yields one record per CDR3 protein. In the table there are hundreds of thousands of distinct CDR3 sequences, around 15% of which are singletons. Sequenced sample: blood. These receptors were collected from a middle-aged woman with Graves' hyperthyroidism.

A few counts support this clonotype. This sequence joins TRBV7-9 and TRBJ2-2; D unclear. V gave up 0 bases and J gave up 4 bases, with 6 bases separating them. Germline loops: CDR1 SEHNR, CDR2 FQNEAQ (reference sequence). This CDR3 contains 14 residues. The CDR3 DNA is TGTGCCAGCAGCTTAGCCGCTATCACCGGGGAGCTGTTTTTT. Translating it yields CASSLAAITGELFF.

The chain recombines TRBV11-2 with TRBJ2-7, with no clear D. V lost 1 base and J 0 bases, leaving 7 bases between the germline ends. The CDR3 runs 14 residues. Germline V gene lookup returns CDR1 SGHAT and CDR2 FQNNGV. CDR3 residues: CASSLARYSYEQYF. In DNA, the CDR3 is TGTGCCAGCAGCTTAGCCCGCTACTCCTACGAGCAGTACTTC.

The chain employs TRBV28 and TRBJ1-3, with 7 bases aligning to TRBD1. The CDR3 contains 14 residues. The germline V gene encodes CDR1 MDHEN and CDR2 SYDVKM. Unmatched junction bases numbered 2, after V lost 6 bases and J lost 0 bases. In DNA form, the CDR3 reads TGTGCCAGCAGACAGGGGACCTCTGGAAACACCATATATTTT. This encodes CASRQGTSGNTIYF.

The rearrangement joins TRBV3-1 to TRBJ2-7; D gene uncertain. Trimming shortened V by 3 bases and J by 4 bases, and 7 bases separated the two germline ends. Germline loops: CDR1 LGHDT, CDR2 YNNKEL (reference sequence). This CDR3 contains 12 residues. The CDR3 region has the DNA TGTGCCAGCAGCCAGTATGATTACGAGCAGTACTTC. Translation: CASSQYDYEQYF.

V usage is TRBV9 and J usage is TRBJ2-2; 13 bases agree with TRBD2. After removal of 3 bases from V and 7 bases from J, the junction contained 12 bases not matched to a gene. Germline V gene lookup returns CDR1 SGDLS and CDR2 YYNGEE. The CDR3 spans 18 residues. As DNA, the CDR3 is TGTGCCAGCAGCGCCCCCTGGACTAGCGGGAGTTATAGCGGGGAGCTGTTTTTT. Protein sequence: CASSAPWTSGSYSGELFF.

The rearrangement joins TRBV6-2 or TRBV6-3 to TRBJ1-1; D not resolved. V was pared by 2 bases and J by 0 bases, with 10 bases between. This CDR3 has 15 residues. The V gene's germline CDR1 is MNHEY and CDR2 SVGEGT. CDR3: CASSYQLGLNTEAFF. Written as DNA, the CDR3 is TGTGCCAGCAGTTACCAATTGGGCCTGAACACTGAAGCTTTCTTT.

This clonotype has ten or more counts. The CDR3 nucleotides read TGTGCCAGCAGCTTAGTAGCGACCTGGATGGACAGTCGAACTCACCGGGATACGCAGTATTTT. Its protein product is CASSLVATWMDSRTHRDTQYF. V gene TRBV13 combines with J gene TRBJ2-3; maybe TRBD1 (6 bases). Looked up from germline, CDR1 is PRHDT and CDR2 is FYEKMQ (reference sequence). V lost 1 base to trimming and J lost 6 bases, with 32 bases between them. This CDR3 is built from 21 residues.

This clonotype has at least ten counts. The rearrangement uses TRBV28 and TRBJ2-1; 10 nucleotides agree with TRBD2. The CDR3 contains 17 residues. V gave up 7 bases and J gave up 6 bases; unmatched junction bases: 15. In germline, CDR1 is MDHEN, CDR2 SYDVKM. The CDR3 nucleotides are TGTGCCAGCACGGGTTTGAGCGGGAGGGCCGGGGGCAATGAGCAGTTCTTC. This encodes CASTGLSGRAGGNEQFF.

This clonotype was counted a few times. The chain recombines TRBV27 with TRBJ1-2; weak D call: TRBD1 (5 bases). Germline V gene sequence: CDR1 MNHEY, CDR2 SMNVEV (reference sequence). V was pared by 5 bases and J by 3 bases, with 16 bases between. The CDR3 length is 15 residues. CDR3 loop: CASSPLPWGDYGYTF. The CDR3 bases are TGTGCCAGCAGTCCTCTCCCCTGGGGCGACTATGGCTACACCTTC.

The chain couples TRBV19 to TRBJ2-5, with 12 bases lining up with TRBD2. The CDR3 is 15 amino acids. The ends lost 6 bases at V and 4 bases at J; junction bases unmatched: 6. Germline V gives CDR1 LNHDA, CDR2 SQIVND (reference sequence). CDR3 coding DNA: TGTGCCAGTAGGCCACTAGCGGGAGGCCGAGAGACCCAGTACTTC. It specifies CASRPLAGGRETQYF.

The CDR3 sequence is CASSLRLAGGPSYNEQFF. The CDR3 DNA reads TGTGCCAGCAGTCTTAGACTAGCGGGAGGGCCTTCGTACAATGAGCAGTTCTTC. The chain joins TRBV27 to TRBJ2-1; 14 bases align to TRBD2. V dropped 5 bases and J dropped 4; count of bases not matched to a gene: 10. The CDR3 length is 18 residues. Germline lookup yields CDR1 MNHEY and CDR2 SMNVEV (reference sequence).

Remarks on this clonotype: A much bigger clone sits one base away, suggesting this may be a read error. The CDR3 does not end in the conserved phenylalanine or tryptophan, so this is likely a read error. V usage is TRBV18 and J usage is TRBJ2-1, with 9 bases fitting TRBD2. Germline values: CDR1 KGHSH, CDR2 LQKENI. V shed 2 bases and J 5 bases; nucleotides not matched to a gene: 7. This CDR3 is 16 amino acids long. The CDR3 DNA is TGTGCCAGCTCACCAGTCTGGCTAGCGGGGAACAATGAGCAGTTCTCC. The encoded protein is CASSPVWLAGNNEQFS.

The chain employs TRBV7-6 and TRBJ2-1, with 8 bases lining up with TRBD1. CDR3 size: 17 residues. Germline CDR1 reads SGHVS; CDR2 reads FNYEAQ. V was clipped by 7 bases and J by 1 base; unmatched bases: 12. Here the CDR3 DNA reads TGTGCCAGCACGCAAACAGGGGGTGGTTATTCCTACAATGAGCAGTTCTTC. Encoded protein: CASTQTGGGYSYNEQFF.

This chain connects TRBV5-1 to TRBJ2-7; 8 nucleotides line up with TRBD1. V trimming: 4 bases; J trimming: 7 bases; junction bases outside the gene matches: 13. Per the germline V gene, CDR1 is SGHRS and CDR2 is YFSETQ. This CDR3 comprises 15 residues. CDR3 sequence reads: CASSPSGGALLEQYF. The CDR3 DNA sequence: TGCGCCAGCAGCCCCTCAGGGGGCGCGTTGTTGGAGCAGTACTTC.

This clonotype was detected ten times or more. The V gene is TRBV12-3 or TRBV12-4, the J gene TRBJ2-1; 7 positions match TRBD2. This CDR3 has 16 amino acids. Trimming at V came to 8 bases and at J to 1 base, leaving 11 bases not matched to a gene. The CDR3 is CASARTLAPSYNEQFF. CDR3 coding DNA: TGTGCCAGCGCAAGAACACTAGCGCCTTCCTACAATGAGCAGTTCTTC.

This clonotype was observed a few times. The rearrangement uses TRBV20-1 and TRBJ1-6, with D uncertain. The V gene's germline CDR1 is DFQATT and CDR2 SNEGSKA (reference sequence). This CDR3 contains 13 residues. Trimming shortened V by 0 bases and J by 13 bases, and 13 bases separated the two germline ends. CDR3 sequence reads: CSARETGKEPLHF. In DNA, the CDR3 is TGCAGTGCTAGAGAAACGGGAAAGGAGCCCCTCCACTTT.

This clonotype was counted ten times or more. The J gene is TRBJ2-1, the V gene TRBV27; possibly TRBD1 for D (7 bases). CDR3 length: 15 residues. Between the trimmed V and J ends, which lost 2 bases and 5 bases, there was a span of 13 bases. Germline V gene data show CDR1 as MNHEY and CDR2 as SMNVEV (reference sequence). The CDR3 DNA reads TGTGCCAGCAGTTTAGCGGGACAGTTAAACAATGAGCAGTTCTTC. Its protein product is CASSLAGQLNNEQFF.

In its sample, this clonotype was seen many times. This chain connects TRBV28 to TRBJ1-2; 7 nucleotides agree with TRBD1. CDR1 is MDHEN, CDR2 SYDVKM, per germline. The CDR3 consists of 15 residues. Trimming removed 3 bases from V and 1 base from J; junction bases left unmatched: 5. As DNA, the CDR3 is TGTGCCAGCAGTTTTACCGGGACAGTTAACTATGGCTACACCTTC. It yields the protein CASSFTGTVNYGYTF.

This clonotype has a count of ten or more. This sequence joins TRBV28 and TRBJ1-5, with D possibly being TRBD1 (5 bases). In germline, CDR1 is MDHEN, CDR2 SYDVKM. V lost 1 base and J 4 bases, leaving 20 bases between the germline ends. CDR3 length: 18 residues. CDR3 protein: CASSLSDAAGYRNQPQHF. The CDR3, as DNA: TGTGCCAGCAGTTTATCTGACGCGGCAGGGTATAGGAATCAGCCCCAGCATTTT.

This clonotype was seen at least ten times. This chain links TRBV5-5 with TRBJ1-5, with 9 bases that match TRBD1. V was clipped by 5 bases and J by 1 base; unmatched bases: 1. CDR3 length: 14 residues. Germline CDR1 reads SGHKS; CDR2 reads YYEKEE (reference sequence). CDR3 amino acids: CASRGQGSNQPQHF. The CDR3 DNA is TGTGCCAGCAGGGGACAGGGAAGCAATCAGCCCCAGCATTTT.

This clonotype was found many times. The rearrangement joins TRBV30 to TRBJ2-5, with TRBD1 matching 7 bases. V lost 3 bases, J lost 1 base, and 5 bases stayed unmatched. This CDR3 is 14 amino acids long. CDR1 and CDR2 from the germline V gene are GTSNPN and SVGIG (reference sequence). CDR3 sequence (DNA): TGTGCCTGGAGGGCCGGGACAGTCCAAGAGACCCAGTACTTC. This sequence encodes CAWRAGTVQETQYF. Together with reference TRBV30 and TRBJ2-5, the CDR3 gives the full variable domain: SQTIHQWPATLVQPVGSPLSLECTVEGTSNPNLYWYRQAAGRGLQLLFYSVGIGQISSEVPQNLSASRPQDRQFILSSKKLLLSDSGFYLCAWRAGTVQETQYFGPGTRLLVL.

The chain has TRBV10-3 and TRBJ2-7; maybe TRBD2 (5 bases). V was clipped by 5 bases and J by 0 bases, with 14 bases between them. This CDR3 spans 15 amino acids. Looked up from germline, CDR1 is ENHRY and CDR2 is SYGVKD. The CDR3: CAISNGSWSSYEQYF. CDR3 in DNA: TGTGCCATCAGTAATGGGAGTTGGAGCTCCTACGAGCAGTACTTC.

This clonotype has a handful of counts. The chain has TRBV24-1 and TRBJ2-1, with TRBD2 identical over 13 bases. Germline trimming cut 1 base from V and 3 bases from J; bases unmatched to any gene: 5. There are 18 residues in the CDR3. The germline gives CDR1 KGHDR, CDR2 SFDVKD. The CDR3 DNA sequence: TGTGCCACCAGTGATTTCACTAGCGGGAGGGTTAACTACAATGAGCAGTTCTTC. It specifies CATSDFTSGRVNYNEQFF.

This clonotype was observed at least ten times. The chain employs TRBV29-1 and TRBJ1-1; 10 nucleotides line up with TRBD1. The CDR3 is made up of 13 amino acids. The germline gives CDR1 SQVTM, CDR2 ANQGSEA. V shed 1 base and J 4 bases; nucleotides not matched to a gene: 0. The CDR3 DNA reads TGCAGCGTTGAAGGGACAGGGGGCACTGAAGCTTTCTTT. It translates to CSVEGTGGTEAFF.

This chain uses TRBV3-1 with TRBJ2-1, with D perhaps matching TRBD2 (5 bases). Between the trimmed V and J ends, which lost 7 bases and 2 bases, there was a span of 15 bases. CDR1 and CDR2 (germline): LGHDT, YNNKEL (reference sequence). The CDR3 spans 15 residues. CDR3 residues: CASTSGFPTYNEQFF. The CDR3, as DNA: TGTGCCAGCACCTCGGGATTTCCCACCTACAATGAGCAGTTCTTC.

In this sample, this clonotype turned up many times. The V and J genes are TRBV12-3 or TRBV12-4 and TRBJ1-1, with 9 positions matching TRBD1. The CDR3 totals 15 residues. Trimming at V came to 3 bases and at J to 1 base, leaving 3 bases not matched to a gene. The CDR3 reads CASSFEGQGNTEAFF. The CDR3 DNA is TGTGCCAGCAGTTTCGAGGGACAGGGGAACACTGAAGCTTTCTTT.

This clonotype has a count of ten or more. V is TRBV14 and J is TRBJ2-7, with a possible D match to TRBD1 (5 bases). Germline V lookup: CDR1 SGHDN, CDR2 FVKESK. V was clipped by 0 bases and J by 6 bases, with 9 bases between them. The CDR3 spans 13 residues. Here the CDR3 reads CASSQDRQSEQYF. CDR3 in DNA: TGTGCCAGCAGCCAAGATCGACAGAGCGAGCAGTACTTC.

This clonotype was seen ten or more times. The chain links TRBV18 to TRBJ2-7; 11 bases are shared with TRBD2. Germline lookup yields CDR1 KGHSH and CDR2 LQKENI. This CDR3 comprises 16 residues. The ends lost 1 base at V and 1 base at J; junction bases unmatched: 3. CDR3 region: CASSPRTSGLSYEQYF. Written as DNA, the CDR3 is TGTGCCAGCTCACCACGGACTAGCGGGCTGTCCTACGAGCAGTACTTC.

This clonotype appeared many times. This chain links TRBV7-9 with TRBJ2-3, with D perhaps TRBD1 or TRBD2 (5 bases each). This CDR3 spans 15 amino acids. V lost 1 base, J lost 2 bases, and 10 bases lay in between. CDR1 and CDR2 from the germline V gene are SEHNR and FQNEAQ (reference sequence). Written as DNA, the CDR3 is TGTGCCAGCAGCTTAGGGGGGTCCACCACAGATACGCAGTATTTT. Amino acids: CASSLGGSTTDTQYF. Using reference TRBV7-9 and TRBJ2-3 for the parts outside the CDR3, the full variable domain is DTGVSQNPRHKITKRGQNVTFRCDPISEHNRLYWYRQTLGQGPEFLTYFQNEAQLEKSRLLSDRFSAERPKGSFSTLEIQRTEQGDSAMYLCASSLGGSTTDTQYFGPGTRLTVL.

The table lists this clonotype with many counts. The chain combines TRBV11-2 with TRBJ2-7; D unresolved. The CDR3 is 13 amino acids. Germline V gene data show CDR1 as SGHAT and CDR2 as FQNNGV. V was shortened by 1 base and J by 9 bases, with 13 bases between the two germline ends. The CDR3 DNA sequence: TGTGCCAGCAGCTTAGGGAGAGGACGGCTGCAGTACTTC. Its protein is CASSLGRGRLQYF.

This clonotype was seen at least ten times. The genes are TRBV3-1 and TRBJ2-3, with D possibly TRBD2 on 5 matching bases. There are 14 residues in the CDR3. Deletions cut 3 bases from V and 4 bases from J, with 11 bases between. CDR1 is LGHDT, CDR2 YNNKEL, per germline (reference sequence). This CDR3 reads CASSQLGSPDTQYF. In nucleotides, the CDR3 is TGTGCCAGCAGCCAGTTGGGGAGCCCAGATACGCAGTATTTT.